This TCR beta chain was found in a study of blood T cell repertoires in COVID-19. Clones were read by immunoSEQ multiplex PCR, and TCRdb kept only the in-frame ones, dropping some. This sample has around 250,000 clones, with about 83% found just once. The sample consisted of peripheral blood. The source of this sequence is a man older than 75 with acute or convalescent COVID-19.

The CDR3 is CASRRDRANYGYTF. The CDR3 region has the DNA TGTGCCAGTAGGAGAGACAGAGCTAACTATGGCTACACCTTC. The chain carries TRBV19 and TRBJ1-2, with D perhaps matching TRBD1 (5 bases). CDR1 and CDR2 from the germline V gene are LNHDA and SQIVND (reference sequence). The germline V and J ends were trimmed by 6 bases and 0 bases, with 11 bases remaining between them. The CDR3 extends over 14 amino acids.